One and the same sample provided the 24 T cell receptor beta chains below, sequenced in a study of blood T cell repertoires in COVID-19 (dated by TCRdb to about 2020). Library construction relied on the immunoSEQ multiplex PCR assay. The source is immuneACCESS, and TCRdb retained only in-frame sequences with V and J called. Part of the clones is not carried over; for the studies checked, unresolved V genes explain less than half of this, and the remainder is unexplained. Present in this sample are about 300,000 clones, roughly 91% of which were seen just once. The ten largest make up 1.5% to 2% of the sample. The sequenced sample was peripheral blood. These receptors were taken from a woman in her thirties with COVID-19, enrolled during active disease.

The chain is built from TRBV2 and TRBJ2-1; the D gene is possibly TRBD2 (5 bases). The CDR3 contains 15 residues. Between the trimmed V and J ends, which lost 3 bases and 0 bases, there was a span of 9 bases. Germline assignment: CDR1 SNHLY and CDR2 FYNNEI. CDR3 in amino acids: CASSDSLASYNEQFF. The DNA for the CDR3 is TGTGCCAGCAGTGACTCGCTAGCCTCCTACAATGAGCAGTTCTTC.

V gene TRBV28 combines with J gene TRBJ1-6; TRBD1 matches 7 bases. CDR1 MDHEN and CDR2 SYDVKM come from the germline V gene. CDR3 size: 12 residues. V lost 8 bases to trimming and J lost 8 bases; unmatched junction nucleotides: 3. For the CDR3, the DNA is TGTGCCAGCGGGACAGCTCATTCACCCCTCCACTTT. This sequence encodes CASGTAHSPLHF.

The rearrangement links TRBV5-1 to TRBJ1-2; possible D gene TRBD1, 5 bases. The CDR3 is 14 residues long. Looked up from germline, CDR1 is SGHRS and CDR2 is YFSETQ. The germline V and J ends were trimmed by 4 bases and 4 bases, with 14 bases remaining between them. CDR3 protein: CASSQETVLYGYTF. CDR3 DNA sequence: TGCGCCAGCAGCCAAGAGACAGTCCTCTATGGCTACACCTTC.

The V call is TRBV4-2, the J call TRBJ1-6; the D gene is possibly TRBD1 (5 bases). Trimming took 0 bases from V and 8 from J, leaving 8 bases between them. Germline V gene data show CDR1 as LGHNA and CDR2 as YNFKEQ. This CDR3 comprises 14 residues. This chain's CDR3 is CASSQDRVDSPLHF. The CDR3 coding sequence is TGTGCCAGCAGCCAAGACAGGGTAGATTCACCCCTCCACTTT.

The rearrangement uses TRBV7-6 and TRBJ2-2; D is unresolved. V was pared by 5 bases and J by 1 base, with 8 bases between. Per the germline V gene, CDR1 is SGHVS and CDR2 is FNYEAQ. This CDR3 has 14 residues. For the CDR3, the DNA is TGTGCCAGCAGCCCCGGAGAGAACACCGGGGAGCTGTTTTTT. Translating it yields CASSPGENTGELFF.

The rearrangement links TRBV24-1 to TRBJ2-2; D unresolved. V was shortened by 3 bases and J by 2 bases, with 3 bases between the two germline ends. Per the germline V gene, CDR1 is KGHDR and CDR2 is SFDVKD. This CDR3 is built from 13 residues. DNA of the CDR3: TGTGCCACCAGTGATCGTAACACCGGGGAGCTGTTTTTT. Its protein product is CATSDRNTGELFF.

This clone has a single count. The CDR3 here is CSVGGYGTGELFF. The CDR3 bases are TGCAGCGTTGGCGGATACGGAACCGGGGAGCTGTTTTTT. The V gene is TRBV29-1, the J gene TRBJ2-2; D is unresolved. The germline V gene encodes CDR1 SQVTM and CDR2 ANQGSEA. The CDR3 runs to 13 residues. V was shortened by 4 bases and J by 5 bases, with 11 bases between the two germline ends.

This chain connects TRBV21-1 to TRBJ1-2; the table names TRBD1, a call not compared with the DNA. TRBV21-1 is tagged as a pseudogene. The CDR3 sequence is 15 residues long. CDR3: CAIRGQGDNSRGYTF. The CDR3 DNA follows: TGTGCCATCAGAGGACAAGGGGACAACAGTAGGGGCTACACCTTC.

The V and J genes are TRBV7-8 and TRBJ1-3; a weak D match, TRBD1 (6 bases). The CDR3 consists of 16 residues. Germline values: CDR1 SGHVS, CDR2 FQNEAQ. V dropped 5 bases and J dropped 0 bases, with 14 bases sitting between them. CDR3 residues: CASSVENRASGNTIYF. Here the CDR3 DNA reads TGTGCCAGCAGCGTAGAGAACAGGGCCTCTGGAAACACCATATATTTT.

The chain carries TRBV6-5 and TRBJ1-3; 10 bases are a match to TRBD1. V shed 6 bases and J 9 bases; nucleotides not matched to a gene: 8. CDR1 is MNHEY and CDR2 is SVGAGI in the germline V gene. The CDR3 contains 14 residues. The CDR3 bases are TGTGCCAGCAGCAAGGACAGGGGGAGAGGCACCATATATTTT. Translated: CASSKDRGRGTIYF.

The chain is built from TRBV3-1 (or the pseudogene TRBV3-2) and TRBJ2-7; the D gene is possibly TRBD2 (5 bases). The CDR3 has 14 amino acids. The germline CDR1 and CDR2 sequences are LGHDT and YNNKEL (reference sequence). V shed 4 bases and J shed 7 bases, with 17 bases lying between them. This CDR3 reads CASSPRVKLREQYF. As DNA, the CDR3 is TGTGCCAGCAGCCCGCGGGTCAAACTCCGGGAGCAGTACTTC.

The count of this clone is one. V and J are TRBV5-1 and TRBJ2-2; 9 nucleotides agree with TRBD2. Germline V gene lookup returns CDR1 SGHRS and CDR2 YFSETQ. V shed 4 bases, J shed 6 bases, and the junction held 7 bases outside the gene matches. The CDR3 is 15 residues long. The CDR3 loop is CASSLGLAIAGELFF. For the CDR3, the DNA is TGCGCCAGCAGCCTCGGACTAGCGATTGCCGGGGAGCTGTTTTTT.

The V call is TRBV27, the J call TRBJ2-2; D gene uncertain. The V gene's germline CDR1 is MNHEY and CDR2 SMNVEV (reference sequence). The CDR3 sequence is 12 residues long. Trimming left V 3 bases short and J 6 bases short, with 5 bases between. The CDR3 DNA reads as TGTGCCAGCAGTTTTCGGTCCGGGGAGCTGTTTTTT. It is translated as CASSFRSGELFF.

The chain has TRBV6-4 and TRBJ2-2; D remains unclear. V dropped 4 bases and J dropped 6 bases, with 9 bases sitting between them. The V gene's germline CDR1 is MRHNA and CDR2 SNTAGT. This CDR3 region has 13 residues. As DNA, the CDR3 is TGTGCCAGCAGTGTCGCTGCGTCCGGGGAGCTGTTTTTT. It is translated as CASSVAASGELFF.

This chain links TRBV10-3 with TRBJ2-7; 10 bases are shared with TRBD1. CDR1 is ENHRY, CDR2 SYGVKD, per germline. There are 15 residues in the CDR3. V lost 2 bases, J lost 5 bases, and 6 bases stayed unmatched. CDR3 nucleotides: TGTGCCATCAGTGAGGGGGGACAGGGGTTCGACGAGCAGTACTTC. Encoded protein: CAISEGGQGFDEQYF.

This chain connects TRBV28 to TRBJ1-5; D uncertain. Trimming removed 7 bases at V and 6 bases at J, with 10 bases between. The length of the CDR3 is 12 residues. From germline, CDR1 is MDHEN and CDR2 SYDVKM. The CDR3, as DNA: TGTGCCAGCACCGGCCTAGGTCAGCCCCAGCATTTT. Its protein is CASTGLGQPQHF.

The rearrangement joins TRBV6-5 to TRBJ1-1; D perhaps matches TRBD1 (6 bases). This CDR3 is 13 amino acids long. The V gene's germline CDR1 is MNHEY and CDR2 SVGAGI. V lost 6 bases and J 3 bases, leaving 11 bases between the germline ends. The CDR3 is CASRGTGYTEAFF. CDR3 sequence (DNA): TGTGCCAGCAGAGGAACAGGGTACACTGAAGCTTTCTTT.

The chain links TRBV5-1 to TRBJ2-5; D remains ambiguous. Germline V gene data show CDR1 as SGHRS and CDR2 as YFSETQ. V was pared by 1 base and J by 5 bases, with 3 bases between. The CDR3 loop spans 11 amino acids. Written as DNA, the CDR3 is TGCGCCAGCAGCTTGCGGGAGACCCAGTACTTC. Its protein product is CASSLRETQYF.

About this clone: Because it lacks the conserved phenylalanine or tryptophan at the end, this CDR3 is likely a read error. The DNA is left out, because the CDR3 cannot be placed on it with certainty; the CDR3 is given as TCRdb lists it. The chain joins TRBV6-6 to TRBJ1-4. From germline, CDR1 is MNHNY and CDR2 SVGAGI (reference sequence). The CDR3 extends over 13 residues, inclusive of both ends. CDR3: CASSYVAPGGPLC.

V and J are TRBV6-6 and TRBJ1-2; 9 nucleotides line up with TRBD1. The CDR3 runs 13 residues. Germline V CDR1 and CDR2: MNHNY, SVGAGI (reference sequence). V trimming: 7 bases; J trimming: 3 bases; junction bases outside the gene matches: 3. The CDR3 sequence is CASNTGGYYGYTF. The CDR3 DNA reads TGTGCCAGCAATACAGGGGGCTACTATGGCTACACCTTC.

The chain is built from TRBV5-5 and TRBJ2-1, with 7 bases lining up with TRBD2. This CDR3 region has 15 residues. Trimming at V came to 4 bases and at J to 7 bases, leaving 11 bases not matched to a gene. Per the germline V gene, CDR1 is SGHKS and CDR2 is YYEKEE (reference sequence). For the CDR3, the DNA is TGTGCCAGCAGCCCGTCCGGGAGGCTTCTTAATGAGCAGTTCTTC. Residues: CASSPSGRLLNEQFF.

This clone has just one count. The gene calls are TRBV29-1 and TRBJ1-2, with D perhaps matching TRBD1 (5 bases). This CDR3 is built from 15 residues. Trimming took 0 bases from V and 8 from J, leaving 19 bases between them. Germline assignment: CDR1 SQVTM and CDR2 ANQGSEA. The CDR3 DNA is TGCAGCGTTGAAGATCTTGGGCAGGGTACCGGAGGCTACACCTTC. Translated, it gives CSVEDLGQGTGGYTF.

This clone was seen only once. The J gene is TRBJ1-1, the V gene TRBV2, with 7 bases fitting TRBD1. The J segment lost 11 bases and the V segment lost 2 bases, leaving 11 bases of the junction unmatched. Germline V gene sequence: CDR1 SNHLY, CDR2 FYNNEI. This CDR3 is built from 14 residues. CDR3 loop: CASSEPGGARGAFF. The CDR3 region has the DNA TGTGCCAGCAGTGAACCGGGAGGGGCCAGGGGGGCTTTCTTT.

CDR3 residues: CATSRGLASNYGYTF. CDR3 nucleotide sequence: TGTGCCACCAGCAGAGGCCTTGCGAGTAACTATGGCTACACCTTC. This sequence joins TRBV15 and TRBJ1-2; D uncertain. CDR3 length equals 15 residues. Looked up from germline, CDR1 is LNHNV and CDR2 is YYDKDF (reference sequence). Trimming pared 1 base from V and 1 base from J, leaving 10 bases between.